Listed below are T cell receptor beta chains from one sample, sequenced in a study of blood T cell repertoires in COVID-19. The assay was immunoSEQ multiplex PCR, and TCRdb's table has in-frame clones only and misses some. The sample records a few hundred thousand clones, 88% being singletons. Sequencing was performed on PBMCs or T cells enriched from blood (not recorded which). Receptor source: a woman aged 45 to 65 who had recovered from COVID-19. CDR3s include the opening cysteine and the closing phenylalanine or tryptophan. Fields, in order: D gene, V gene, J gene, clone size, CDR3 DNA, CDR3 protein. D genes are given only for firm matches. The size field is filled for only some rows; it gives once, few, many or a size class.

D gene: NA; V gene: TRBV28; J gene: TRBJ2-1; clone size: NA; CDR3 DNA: TGTGCCAGCCGCCAGTCAGCATGGGGGAGACAGGTCAATGAGCAGTTCTTC; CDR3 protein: CASRQSAWGRQVNEQFF
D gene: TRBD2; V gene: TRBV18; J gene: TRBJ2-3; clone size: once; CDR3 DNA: TGTGCCAGCTCACCTGGCCTAGCGGGAGGTGGTGCAGATACGCAGTATTTT; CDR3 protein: CASSPGLAGGGADTQYF
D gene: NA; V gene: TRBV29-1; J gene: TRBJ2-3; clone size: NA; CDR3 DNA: TGCAGCGTTAAGCTAGGAGTGGGCACAGATACGCAGTATTTT; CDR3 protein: CSVKLGVGTDTQYF
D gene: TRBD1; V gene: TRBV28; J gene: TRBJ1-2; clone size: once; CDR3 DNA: TGTGCCAGCAGTCGCGGTGGGACAGGAAACTATGGCTACACCTTC; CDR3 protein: CASSRGGTGNYGYTF
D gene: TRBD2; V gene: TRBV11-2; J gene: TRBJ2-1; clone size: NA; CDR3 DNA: TGTGCCAGCAGTCGGACTAGCGGGACCGGAGGATACAATGAGCAGTTCTTC; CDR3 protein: CASSRTSGTGGYNEQFF
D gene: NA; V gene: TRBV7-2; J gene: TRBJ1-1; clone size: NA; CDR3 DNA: TGTGCCAGCAGCTTAGCGAGGTATGGTAGCTTGAACACTGAAGCTTTCTTT; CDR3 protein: CASSLARYGSLNTEAFF
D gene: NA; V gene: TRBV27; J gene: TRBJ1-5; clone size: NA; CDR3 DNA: TGTGCCAGCAGTTTAAGGGGGAATCAGCCCCAGCATTTT; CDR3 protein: CASSLRGNQPQHF
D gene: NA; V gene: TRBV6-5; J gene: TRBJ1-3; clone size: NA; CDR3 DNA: TGTGCCAGCAGCAACGGGGGATCTGGAAACACCATATATTTT; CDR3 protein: CASSNGGSGNTIYF
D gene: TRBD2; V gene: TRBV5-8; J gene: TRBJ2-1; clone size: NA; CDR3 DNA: TGTGCCAGCAGCTTGGATAGCGGGAGGGCTTGGTACAATGAGCAGTTCTTC; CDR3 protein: CASSLDSGRAWYNEQFF
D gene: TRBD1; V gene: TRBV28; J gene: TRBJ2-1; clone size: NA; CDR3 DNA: TGTGCCAGCAGTACCACGGACAGGCCCAATGAGCAGTTCTTC; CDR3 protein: CASSTTDRPNEQFF
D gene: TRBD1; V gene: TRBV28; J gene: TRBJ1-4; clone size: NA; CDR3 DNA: TGTGCCAGCAGTGGGGGCGGACAGGGAATTAATGAAAAACTGTTTTTT; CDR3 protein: CASSGGGQGINEKLFF
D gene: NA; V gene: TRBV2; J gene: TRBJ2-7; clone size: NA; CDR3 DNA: TGTGCCAGCAGCCCTAGGCCGGGGTCCTCCTACGAGCAGTACTTC; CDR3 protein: CASSPRPGSSYEQYF
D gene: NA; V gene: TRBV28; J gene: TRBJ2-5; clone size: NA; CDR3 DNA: TGTGCCAGCAGTTTAGCCGGGGTCCAAGAGACCCAGTACTTC; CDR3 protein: CASSLAGVQETQYF
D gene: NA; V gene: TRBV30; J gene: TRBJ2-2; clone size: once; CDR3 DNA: TGTGCCTGGAAGTGGAGTAGCCGCGGGGAGCTGTTTTTT; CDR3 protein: CAWKWSSRGELFF
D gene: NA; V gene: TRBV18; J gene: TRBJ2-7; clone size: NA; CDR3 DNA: TGTGCCAGCTCACCACCGTCGGTCTACGAGCAGTACTTC; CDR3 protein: CASSPPSVYEQYF
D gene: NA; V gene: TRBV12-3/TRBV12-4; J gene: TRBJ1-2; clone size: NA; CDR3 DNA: TGTGCCAGCAGTTTACAGGGTGGCTACACCTTC; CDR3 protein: CASSLQGGYTF
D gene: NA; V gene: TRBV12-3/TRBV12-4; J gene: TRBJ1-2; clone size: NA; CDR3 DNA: TGTGCCAGCACGAACAGACTAAACTATGGCTACACCTTC; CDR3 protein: CASTNRLNYGYTF
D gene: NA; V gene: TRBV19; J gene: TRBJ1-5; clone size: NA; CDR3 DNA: TGTGCCAGTACCCCAAACGAGGGAAGCAATCAGCCCCAGCATTTT; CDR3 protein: CASTPNEGSNQPQHF
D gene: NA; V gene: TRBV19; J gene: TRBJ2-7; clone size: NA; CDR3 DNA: TGTGCCAGTAGATCCCGATTTCAACCGAGCTACGAGCAGTACTTC; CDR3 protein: CASRSRFQPSYEQYF
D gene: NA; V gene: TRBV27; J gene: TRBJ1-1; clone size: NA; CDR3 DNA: TGTGCCAGCAGTGTACGGGACTCCGGACAGAACACTGAAGCTTTCTTT; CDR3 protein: CASSVRDSGQNTEAFF
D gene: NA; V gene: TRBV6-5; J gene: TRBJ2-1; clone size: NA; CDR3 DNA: TGTGCCAGCAGAAATAGCCTAAACAATGAGCAGTTCTTC; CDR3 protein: CASRNSLNNEQFF
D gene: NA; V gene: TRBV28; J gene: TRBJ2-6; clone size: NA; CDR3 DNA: TGTGCCAGTTACTCTGGGGCCAACGTCCTGACTTTC; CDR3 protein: CASYSGANVLTF
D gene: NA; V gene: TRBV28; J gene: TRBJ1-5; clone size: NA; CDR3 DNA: TGTGCCAGCAGTCTCCGAGGAGGTCAGCCCCAGCATTTT; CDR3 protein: CASSLRGGQPQHF
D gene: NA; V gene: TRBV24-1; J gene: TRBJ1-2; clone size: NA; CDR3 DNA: TGTGCCACCAGTGATGCGATTTGGGAGGGCTACACCTTC; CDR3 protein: CATSDAIWEGYTF
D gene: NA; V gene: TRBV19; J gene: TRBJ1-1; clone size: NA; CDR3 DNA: TGTGCCAGTAGTAGCCCGAGCCGAGGACGTCTCGGGAATGAAGCTTTCTTT; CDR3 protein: CASSSPSRGRLGNEAFF
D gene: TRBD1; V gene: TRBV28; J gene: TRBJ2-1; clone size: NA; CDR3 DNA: TGTGCCAGCAGACCCCAGGGGGCTTCCTACAATGAGCAGTTCTTC; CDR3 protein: CASRPQGASYNEQFF
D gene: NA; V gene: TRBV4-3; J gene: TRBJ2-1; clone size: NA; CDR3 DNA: TGCGCCAGCAGCCAAGATTTCTGGCATGAGCAGTTCTTC; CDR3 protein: CASSQDFWHEQFF
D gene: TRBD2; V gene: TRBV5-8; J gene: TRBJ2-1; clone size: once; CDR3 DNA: TGTGCCAGCAGCCTAGCCATCTTAACTAGCGGGTACTACAATGAGCAGTTCTTC; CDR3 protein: CASSLAILTSGYYNEQFF
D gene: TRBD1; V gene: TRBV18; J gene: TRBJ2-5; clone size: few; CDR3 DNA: TGTGCCAGCTCAACCGGGACAGGGGGACAAGAGACCCAGTACTTC; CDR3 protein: CASSTGTGGQETQYF
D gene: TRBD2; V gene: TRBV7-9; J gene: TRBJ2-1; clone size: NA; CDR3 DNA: TGTGCCAGCAGCCTCCGGGACTATGGATACAATGAGCAGTTCTTC; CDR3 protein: CASSLRDYGYNEQFF
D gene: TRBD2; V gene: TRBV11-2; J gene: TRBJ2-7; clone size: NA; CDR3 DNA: TGTGCCAGCAGCCCGCTTAGCGGGAGGTCTCCCTACGAGCAGTACTTC; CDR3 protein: CASSPLSGRSPYEQYF
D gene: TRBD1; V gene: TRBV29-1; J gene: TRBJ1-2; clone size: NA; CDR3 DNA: TGCAGCGTTGGTCGGGGACAGGGCCTTATTTCGAATGGCTACACTTTC; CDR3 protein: CSVGRGQGLISNGYTF
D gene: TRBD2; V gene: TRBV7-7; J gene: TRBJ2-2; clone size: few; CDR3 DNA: TGTGCTAGCAGCTTAGAGCTAGCGGGAAACACCGGGGAGCTGTTTTTT; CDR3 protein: CASSLELAGNTGELFF